Listed below are T cell receptor beta chains from one sample, sequenced in a study of identical twins. TCRdb reprocessed the 5' RACE reads via MiXCR and lists one record per CDR3 protein. The sample lists about 890,000 distinct CDR3 sequences; approximately 13% were seen once. The data were also submitted as part of a second study, on yellow fever vaccine responses in identical twins.

The sample comprised PBMCs. All receptors derive from a woman aged 18-29 years in good health. CDR3s leave out the opening cysteine and the closing phenylalanine or tryptophan. Clone size is stated in some rows and not others, as once, few, many or a class when expanded.

j_gene: TRBJ2-1; abundance: many; v_gene: TRBV3-1; len: 13; CDR3aa: ASSPLPSTYNEQF
j_gene: TRBJ1-4; abundance: NA; v_gene: TRBV10-3; len: 12; CDR3aa: AIRSGATNEKLF
j_gene: TRBJ1-6; abundance: many; v_gene: TRBV6-5; len: 13; CDR3aa: ASSFEQGRGSPLH
j_gene: TRBJ2-5; abundance: few; v_gene: TRBV2; len: 13; CDR3aa: ASSSGTLLKETQY
j_gene: TRBJ2-2; abundance: NA; v_gene: TRBV3-1; len: 16; CDR3aa: ASTLTRRGSTNTGELF
j_gene: TRBJ2-3; abundance: few; v_gene: TRBV24-1; len: 12; CDR3aa: ATSDLRTSDTQY
j_gene: TRBJ2-1; abundance: few; v_gene: TRBV14; len: 9; CDR3aa: ASSNANEQF
j_gene: TRBJ2-1; abundance: many; v_gene: TRBV7-8; len: 14; CDR3aa: ASSFGSGKSYNEQF
j_gene: TRBJ1-1; abundance: few; v_gene: TRBV3-1; len: 13; CDR3aa: ASSQPRAMGTEAF
j_gene: TRBJ1-1; abundance: many; v_gene: TRBV29-1; len: 13; CDR3aa: SVEWSAGGNTEAF
j_gene: TRBJ2-5; abundance: NA; v_gene: TRBV25-1; len: 11; CDR3aa: ASSPNWGETQY
j_gene: TRBJ2-4; abundance: few; v_gene: TRBV4-1; len: 16; CDR3aa: ASSPGLAGGRGKNIQY
j_gene: TRBJ2-2; abundance: few; v_gene: TRBV11-2; len: 14; CDR3aa: ASSSSRADNTGELF
j_gene: TRBJ2-7; abundance: NA; v_gene: TRBV2; len: 12; CDR3aa: ASGPGLAFYEQY
j_gene: TRBJ1-1; abundance: NA; v_gene: TRBV20-1; len: 11; CDR3aa: SARWPLGTEAF
j_gene: TRBJ2-1; abundance: few; v_gene: TRBV11-1; len: 12; CDR3aa: ASSSQGWGNEQF